What follows describes a single T cell receptor (beta chain). This entry is derived from a study of blood T cell repertoires in COVID-19. Study context: The United States, Italy and Spain provided the acute and convalescent COVID-19 samples. Sources were T cells, B-cell-depleted T cells, or PBMCs; the material itself was cDNA or gDNA.

Germline values: CDR1 SEHNR, CDR2 FQNEAQ (reference sequence). The CDR3 length is 15 residues. The V and J ends lost 3 bases and 1 base, in that order; junction bases with no gene match: 3. Per the original methods: The assay estimated nucleated cells by amplifying reference gene primers. This table comes from immunoSEQ multiplex PCR, and its TCRdb copy is limited to in-frame clones, with some not included. That table supplies the V and J calls and clone size; D and trimming were determined from the DNA. The sample includes about 40,000 clones, approximately 86% of them seen just once. This receptor was obtained from a man between 45 and 60 years old in a cohort sampled during active COVID-19. This chain connects TRBV7-9 to TRBJ1-2, with 9 bases aligning to TRBD1. The sequenced sample was peripheral blood. DNA for the CDR3: TGTGCCAGCAGCTTGGGGACAGGGTATAACTATGGCTACACCTTC. Protein product: CASSLGTGYNYGYTF.